A selection of T cell receptor beta chains follows, all from one sample in a study of shared clonotypes between healthy human individuals. TCRdb's copy holds only in-frame clones and misses some; the assay was immunoSEQ multiplex PCR. The profile shows hundreds of thousands of clones, 85% to 95% of them singletons. Sequenced material: naive CD8+ T cells sorted from blood. All receptors derive from a woman aged 25 to 39 in good health. Both conserved end residues are part of each CDR3. Each record gives: J gene, D gene, V gene, CDR3 length, clone size, CDR3 protein, CDR3 DNA. D genes are given only for firm matches. Clone size appears in some rows only: once, few, many, or a class for an expanded clone.

j_call: TRBJ1-1
d_call: NA
v_call: TRBV7-9
cdr3_length: 15
clone_size: NA
cdr3_aa: CASSFGPRGGTEAFF
cdr3_nt: TGTGCCAGCAGCTTCGGTCCACGAGGGGGAACTGAAGCTTTCTTT

j_call: TRBJ1-2
d_call: TRBD1
v_call: TRBV7-8
cdr3_length: 21
clone_size: NA
cdr3_aa: CASSLGVWGEMTGGVYDGYTF
cdr3_nt: TGTGCCAGCAGCTTAGGAGTGTGGGGAGAGATGACAGGGGGCGTATACGATGGCTACACCTTC

j_call: TRBJ2-7
d_call: NA
v_call: TRBV5-5
cdr3_length: 11
clone_size: NA
cdr3_aa: CASSLDREQYF
cdr3_nt: TGTGCCAGCAGCTTGGATAGGGAGCAGTACTTC

j_call: TRBJ2-7
d_call: TRBD1
v_call: TRBV19
cdr3_length: 14
clone_size: few
cdr3_aa: CASSPGQGAYEQYF
cdr3_nt: TGTGCCAGTAGTCCGGGACAGGGGGCTTACGAGCAGTACTTC

j_call: TRBJ2-5
d_call: TRBD2
v_call: TRBV11-2
cdr3_length: 15
clone_size: NA
cdr3_aa: CASSLVGLASETQYF
cdr3_nt: TGTGCCAGCAGCTTAGTCGGACTAGCATCGGAGACCCAGTACTTC

j_call: TRBJ2-1
d_call: TRBD2
v_call: TRBV7-8
cdr3_length: 14
clone_size: NA
cdr3_aa: CASSPPGGFDEQFF
cdr3_nt: TGTGCCAGCAGCCCCCCCGGGGGGTTCGATGAGCAGTTCTTC

j_call: TRBJ1-2
d_call: NA
v_call: TRBV7-9
cdr3_length: 13
clone_size: once
cdr3_aa: CAGYRSRENGYTF
cdr3_nt: TGTGCCGGGTACAGGTCCAGGGAGAATGGCTACACCTTC

j_call: TRBJ2-7
d_call: NA
v_call: TRBV19
cdr3_length: 18
clone_size: NA
cdr3_aa: CASSISPTSQGLSYEQYF
cdr3_nt: TGTGCCAGTAGTATATCCCCGACATCACAGGGTCTATCCTACGAGCAGTACTTC

j_call: TRBJ2-2
d_call: TRBD2
v_call: TRBV2
cdr3_length: 19
clone_size: NA
cdr3_aa: CASSELGPGGPLDTGELFF
cdr3_nt: TGTGCCAGCAGTGAACTGGGACCGGGAGGGCCTTTGGACACCGGGGAGCTGTTTTTT

j_call: TRBJ2-1
d_call: NA
v_call: TRBV28
cdr3_length: 15
clone_size: NA
cdr3_aa: CASSFLGVGNNEQFF
cdr3_nt: TGTGCCAGCAGTTTTTTAGGGGTTGGCAACAATGAGCAGTTCTTC

j_call: TRBJ2-7
d_call: TRBD2
v_call: TRBV7-8
cdr3_length: 14
clone_size: NA
cdr3_aa: CASSPPAGEYEQYF
cdr3_nt: TGTGCCAGCAGCCCTCCAGCGGGAGAGTACGAGCAGTACTTC

j_call: TRBJ2-1
d_call: NA
v_call: TRBV7-9
cdr3_length: 14
clone_size: NA
cdr3_aa: CASSLEVSYNEQFF
cdr3_nt: TGTGCCAGCAGCTTAGAAGTCTCCTACAATGAGCAGTTCTTC

j_call: TRBJ2-3
d_call: TRBD1
v_call: TRBV4-2
cdr3_length: 15
clone_size: NA
cdr3_aa: CASSQEDRAGDTQYF
cdr3_nt: TGTGCCAGCAGCCAAGAGGACAGGGCGGGGGATACGCAGTATTTT

j_call: TRBJ2-3
d_call: TRBD1
v_call: TRBV27
cdr3_length: 15
clone_size: NA
cdr3_aa: CASSFGTGSTDTQYF
cdr3_nt: TGTGCCAGCAGTTTCGGGACAGGAAGCACAGATACGCAGTATTTT

j_call: TRBJ2-7
d_call: NA
v_call: TRBV7-9
cdr3_length: 16
clone_size: NA
cdr3_aa: CASSLKEEKGYYEQYF
cdr3_nt: TGTGCCAGCAGCTTAAAGGAGGAGAAGGGGTACTACGAGCAGTACTTC

j_call: TRBJ1-5
d_call: NA
v_call: TRBV27
cdr3_length: 15
clone_size: NA
cdr3_aa: CASKGQPYSDQPQHF
cdr3_nt: TGTGCCAGCAAGGGCCAACCGTATAGCGATCAGCCCCAGCATTTT

j_call: TRBJ2-7
d_call: TRBD1
v_call: TRBV5-6
cdr3_length: 15
clone_size: NA
cdr3_aa: CASSLAGQGGYEQYF
cdr3_nt: TGTGCCAGCAGCTTGGCGGGACAGGGGGGCTACGAGCAGTACTTC

j_call: TRBJ2-7
d_call: NA
v_call: TRBV5-6
cdr3_length: 12
clone_size: NA
cdr3_aa: CASSYYQYEQYF
cdr3_nt: TGTGCCAGCAGCTACTACCAGTACGAGCAGTACTTC

j_call: TRBJ2-7
d_call: TRBD2
v_call: TRBV27
cdr3_length: 17
clone_size: NA
cdr3_aa: CASSPGTSGRGPYEQYF
cdr3_nt: TGTGCCAGCAGTCCTGGGACTAGCGGGAGGGGACCGTACGAGCAGTACTTC

j_call: TRBJ1-5
d_call: NA
v_call: TRBV28
cdr3_length: 14
clone_size: NA
cdr3_aa: CASSFGQYNQPQHF
cdr3_nt: TGTGCCAGCAGTTTCGGGCAGTACAATCAGCCCCAGCATTTT

j_call: TRBJ1-1
d_call: TRBD1
v_call: TRBV28
cdr3_length: 15
clone_size: NA
cdr3_aa: CASSLPGQLNTEAFF
cdr3_nt: TGTGCCAGCAGTTTACCGGGACAGCTAAACACTGAAGCTTTCTTT

j_call: TRBJ2-1
d_call: TRBD1
v_call: TRBV11-2
cdr3_length: 17
clone_size: NA
cdr3_aa: CASSLVYGQGVGNEQFF
cdr3_nt: TGTGCCAGCAGCTTAGTTTATGGCCAGGGGGTCGGCAATGAGCAGTTCTTC

j_call: TRBJ2-1
d_call: NA
v_call: TRBV19
cdr3_length: 15
clone_size: NA
cdr3_aa: CASSIPGTEYNEQFF
cdr3_nt: TGTGCCAGTAGTATACCAGGGACCGAGTACAATGAGCAGTTCTTC

j_call: TRBJ2-7
d_call: TRBD2
v_call: TRBV29-1
cdr3_length: 17
clone_size: once
cdr3_aa: CSVPTTRLARNSYEQYF
cdr3_nt: TGCAGCGTTCCCACCACCCGACTAGCGCGAAACTCCTACGAGCAGTACTTC

j_call: TRBJ2-1
d_call: NA
v_call: TRBV7-9
cdr3_length: 15
clone_size: NA
cdr3_aa: CASSLPKISYNEQFF
cdr3_nt: TGTGCCAGCAGCTTACCTAAGATCTCCTACAATGAGCAGTTCTTC

j_call: TRBJ2-7
d_call: NA
v_call: TRBV7-9
cdr3_length: 14
clone_size: NA
cdr3_aa: CASSSQESRYEQYF
cdr3_nt: TGTGCCAGCAGCTCACAGGAGTCGCGCTACGAGCAGTACTTC

j_call: TRBJ1-2
d_call: TRBD1
v_call: TRBV28
cdr3_length: 14
clone_size: NA
cdr3_aa: CASSLPTGYYGYTF
cdr3_nt: TGTGCCAGCAGTTTACCGACAGGGTACTATGGCTACACCTTC

j_call: TRBJ1-1
d_call: NA
v_call: TRBV20-1
cdr3_length: 9
clone_size: NA
cdr3_aa: CSASGEAFF
cdr3_nt: TGCAGTGCCAGTGGGGAAGCTTTCTTT

j_call: TRBJ1-5
d_call: NA
v_call: TRBV7-9
cdr3_length: 14
clone_size: NA
cdr3_aa: CASTDGTHNQPQHF
cdr3_nt: TGTGCCAGCACCGACGGAACTCACAATCAGCCCCAGCATTTT

j_call: TRBJ2-2
d_call: TRBD2
v_call: TRBV7-8
cdr3_length: 17
clone_size: NA
cdr3_aa: CASSSSLAGADTGELFF
cdr3_nt: TGTGCCAGCAGCTCCAGCCTAGCGGGAGCGGACACCGGGGAGCTGTTTTTT

j_call: TRBJ2-5
d_call: TRBD1
v_call: TRBV27
cdr3_length: 15
clone_size: NA
cdr3_aa: CASSLGRGKQETQYF
cdr3_nt: TGTGCCAGCAGTTTGGGCAGGGGGAAACAAGAGACCCAGTACTTC

j_call: TRBJ2-5
d_call: NA
v_call: TRBV7-6
cdr3_length: 14
clone_size: NA
cdr3_aa: CASSLGLFQETQYF
cdr3_nt: TGTGCCAGCAGCTTAGGACTGTTCCAAGAGACCCAGTACTTC

j_call: TRBJ2-7
d_call: TRBD1
v_call: TRBV6-1
cdr3_length: 15
clone_size: NA
cdr3_aa: CASSFPGTGIYEQYF
cdr3_nt: TGTGCCAGCAGTTTTCCGGGGACAGGGATTTACGAGCAGTACTTC

j_call: TRBJ2-2
d_call: NA
v_call: TRBV10-1
cdr3_length: 13
clone_size: NA
cdr3_aa: CASSEVGTGELFF
cdr3_nt: TGCGCCAGCAGTGAAGTGGGCACCGGGGAGCTGTTTTTT

j_call: TRBJ2-1
d_call: NA
v_call: TRBV7-8
cdr3_length: 13
clone_size: NA
cdr3_aa: CASSLQGGGEQFF
cdr3_nt: TGTGCCAGCAGCTTACAGGGTGGGGGTGAGCAGTTCTTC

j_call: TRBJ2-7
d_call: TRBD1
v_call: TRBV27
cdr3_length: 18
clone_size: NA
cdr3_aa: CASSLLPPGQGAVNEQYF
cdr3_nt: TGTGCCAGCAGTTTACTACCCCCGGGACAGGGGGCGGTTAACGAGCAGTACTTC

j_call: TRBJ2-7
d_call: NA
v_call: TRBV28
cdr3_length: 14
clone_size: NA
cdr3_aa: CASSLPGGLYEQYF
cdr3_nt: TGTGCCAGCAGTCTTCCCGGGGGGCTCTACGAGCAGTACTTC

j_call: TRBJ1-1
d_call: NA
v_call: TRBV7-9
cdr3_length: 14
clone_size: few
cdr3_aa: CASSVRDPPTEAFF
cdr3_nt: TGTGCCAGCAGCGTCCGGGATCCCCCAACTGAAGCTTTCTTT

j_call: TRBJ1-1
d_call: NA
v_call: TRBV5-1
cdr3_length: 14
clone_size: NA
cdr3_aa: CASGGPGPNTEAFF
cdr3_nt: TGCGCCAGCGGGGGACCGGGACCCAACACTGAAGCTTTCTTT

j_call: TRBJ2-1
d_call: NA
v_call: TRBV5-8
cdr3_length: 15
clone_size: NA
cdr3_aa: CASSLGRPQINEQFF
cdr3_nt: TGTGCCAGCAGCTTGGGGCGGCCCCAAATTAATGAGCAGTTCTTC

j_call: TRBJ2-3
d_call: TRBD2
v_call: TRBV19
cdr3_length: 16
clone_size: NA
cdr3_aa: CASTRGTSEQTDTQYF
cdr3_nt: TGTGCCAGTACCCGCGGGACTAGCGAACAAACAGATACGCAGTATTTT

j_call: TRBJ2-1
d_call: NA
v_call: TRBV13
cdr3_length: 14
clone_size: NA
cdr3_aa: CASSFPAGHNEQFF
cdr3_nt: TGTGCCAGCAGCTTCCCAGCGGGCCACAATGAGCAGTTCTTC

j_call: TRBJ1-5
d_call: NA
v_call: TRBV6-1
cdr3_length: 15
clone_size: NA
cdr3_aa: CASRAWGFGNQPQHF
cdr3_nt: TGTGCCAGCCGGGCGTGGGGTTTCGGCAATCAGCCCCAGCATTTT

j_call: TRBJ2-7
d_call: NA
v_call: TRBV30
cdr3_length: 12
clone_size: NA
cdr3_aa: CAWNGGGYEQYF
cdr3_nt: TGTGCCTGGAACGGGGGCGGGTACGAGCAGTACTTC

j_call: TRBJ1-2
d_call: NA
v_call: TRBV27
cdr3_length: 13
clone_size: once
cdr3_aa: CASSYGSGDGYTF
cdr3_nt: TGTGCCAGCAGTTATGGGTCGGGGGATGGCTACACCTTC

j_call: TRBJ2-5
d_call: NA
v_call: TRBV7-7
cdr3_length: 14
clone_size: NA
cdr3_aa: CASSARPGQETQYF
cdr3_nt: TGTGCCAGCAGCGCCCGCCCAGGCCAAGAGACCCAGTACTTC